Sequencing of this T cell receptor (beta chain) was carried out in a study of cytomegalovirus exposure and HLA in healthy donors. Study-level points and caveats: Indistinguishable V segments such as TRBV6-2 and TRBV6-3 were excluded.

Trimming stripped 6 bases from V and 0 bases from J, with 12 bases between. CDR1 and CDR2 (germline): MNHNY, SVGAGI (reference sequence). This CDR3 comprises 14 residues. Of note for this clone: Its specificity is unknown.

The study ran its PCR with 60 Vbeta and 13 Jbeta primers. Clones were read by immunoSEQ multiplex PCR, and TCRdb kept only the in-frame ones, dropping some. The sample contains some 150,000 clones, roughly 70% of which appear only once. This clonotype originated in a man in his late teens or twenties in good health and CMV-seropositive. The sequencing input was PBMCs. V usage is TRBV6-6 and J usage is TRBJ2-7, with TRBD2 as a possible D gene (6 bases). The CDR3 reads CASSLGGVSYEQYF. CDR3 nucleotide sequence: TGTGCCAGCAGCCTGGGCGGGGTCTCCTACGAGCAGTACTTC.